The 7 T cell receptor beta chains listed next were all sequenced from one sample in a study of blood T cell repertoires in COVID-19. This table comes from immunoSEQ multiplex PCR, and its TCRdb copy is limited to in-frame clones, with some not included. The sample has tens of thousands of clones, roughly three quarters seen once. The specimen was peripheral blood. Receptors were obtained from a man aged 55 to 70 with acute or convalescent COVID-19.

This clone has only one observation. This chain uses TRBV10-1 with TRBJ1-1; D ambiguous. This CDR3 comprises 12 residues. V shed 3 bases and J shed 5 bases, with 7 bases lying between them. Germline-derived CDR1 and CDR2 are WNHNN and SYGVQD (reference sequence). This chain's CDR3 is CASSDGRTEAFF. Written as DNA, the CDR3 is TGCGCCAGCAGTGATGGTCGGACTGAAGCTTTCTTT.

Only a few counts were recorded for this clone. V is TRBV5-1 and J is TRBJ2-2, with 16 bases lining up with TRBD2. Germline V CDR1 and CDR2: SGHRS, YFSETQ. This CDR3 is 20 amino acids long. The V and J ends lost 0 bases and 3 bases, in that order; junction bases with no gene match: 8. CDR3 protein: CASSLASGLAGGQDTGELFF. In DNA form, the CDR3 reads TGCGCCAGCAGCTTGGCCTCGGGACTAGCGGGGGGGCAAGACACCGGGGAGCTGTTTTTT.

This clone was found many times. This rearrangement joins TRBV7-9 to TRBJ2-1; D gene ambiguous. The CDR3 totals 15 residues. Germline CDR1 SEHNR, CDR2 FQNEAQ (reference sequence). With 1 base removed from V and 5 bases from J, the gap between germline ends came to 12 bases. The CDR3 sequence: CASSLGQASHNEQFF. Here the CDR3 DNA reads TGTGCCAGCAGCTTAGGGCAGGCGAGTCACAATGAGCAGTTCTTC.

Remarks on this clone: The junction and the germline gene differ at one end; a read error may be behind it. The chain links TRBV30 to TRBJ1-1; D is uncertain. CDR1 and CDR2 from the germline V gene are GTSNPN and SVGIG (reference sequence). The CDR3 extends over 12 amino acids. CDR3 coding DNA: TGTGTCTGGAGTGTAACCCGGGAATGGGCTTTCTTT. Its protein is CVWSVTREWAFF.

This clone was counted a single time. The gene calls are TRBV2 and TRBJ2-1; TRBD2 might be the D (6 bases). The germline V gene encodes CDR1 SNHLY and CDR2 FYNNEI. V was shortened by 8 bases and J by 4 bases, with 15 bases between the two germline ends. CDR3 length: 14 amino acids. The DNA of the CDR3 is TGTGCCAGCGCGTCGCGGGGAAAATACAATGAGCAGTTCTTC. Protein product: CASASRGKYNEQFF.

This clone was seen a handful of times. V usage is TRBV29-1 and J usage is TRBJ1-1; 7 bases align to TRBD1. J gave up 5 bases and V 6 bases, and 18 bases lay outside the gene matches. Germline V gene data show CDR1 as SQVTM and CDR2 as ANQGSEA. The CDR3 has 16 amino acids. CDR3 loop: CSVELLAGGKKTEAFF. CDR3 coding DNA: TGCAGCGTCGAATTGTTGGCAGGGGGGAAGAAAACTGAAGCTTTCTTT.

V usage is TRBV28 and J usage is TRBJ1-5; D might be TRBD1 (6 bases). Between the trimmed V and J ends, which lost 6 bases and 6 bases, there was a span of 15 bases. This CDR3 region has 14 residues. Germline loops: CDR1 MDHEN, CDR2 SYDVKM. The CDR3 is CASSSGQTGQPQHF. The CDR3 coding sequence is TGTGCCAGCAGCTCCGGACAGACCGGTCAGCCCCAGCATTTT.